This entry concerns a single T cell receptor beta chain. With V trimmed by 4 bases and J by 2 bases, 17 bases remained unmatched. The CDR3 spans 21 residues. CDR1 and CDR2 from the germline V gene are MGHRA and YSYEKL. Sequencing was performed with immunoSEQ multiplex PCR; in TCRdb, only in-frame clones are kept and a portion is missing. The sample has about 83,000 clones, around nine tenths seen once. These data come from a study of blood T cell repertoires in COVID-19. The sequencing input was peripheral blood. The receptor's source is an elderly woman with active or convalescent COVID-19. This sequence joins TRBV4-1 and TRBJ2-3, with 14 bases aligning to TRBD2. In DNA form, the CDR3 reads TGCGCCAGCAGCCCTGGGGGAGGACTAGCGGGGGGCCAAACTCTCACAGATACGCAGTATTTT. This translates into CASSPGGGLAGGQTLTDTQYF.